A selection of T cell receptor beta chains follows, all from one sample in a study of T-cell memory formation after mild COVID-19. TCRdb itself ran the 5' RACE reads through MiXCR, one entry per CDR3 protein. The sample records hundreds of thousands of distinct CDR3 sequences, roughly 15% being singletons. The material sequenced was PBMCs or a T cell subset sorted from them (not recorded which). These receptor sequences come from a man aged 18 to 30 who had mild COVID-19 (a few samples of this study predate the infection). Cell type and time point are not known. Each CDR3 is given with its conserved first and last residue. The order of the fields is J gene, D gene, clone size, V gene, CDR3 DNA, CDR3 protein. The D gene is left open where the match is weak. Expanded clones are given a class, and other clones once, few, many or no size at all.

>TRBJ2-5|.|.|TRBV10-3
TGTGCCATCAGCCCGGAGCAGGGCCAAGAGACCCAGTACTTC
CAISPEQGQETQYF
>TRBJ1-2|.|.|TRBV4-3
TGCGCCAGCAGCCATCAAACAGCTAACTATGGCTACACCTTC
CASSHQTANYGYTF
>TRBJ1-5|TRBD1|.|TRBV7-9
TGTGCCAGCAGCAAGACAGGGCCGGGGCGTCAGCCCCAGCATTTT
CASSKTGPGRQPQHF
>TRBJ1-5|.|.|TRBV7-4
TGTGCCAGCAGCTGGCGGGGGGGGCCGAATCAGCCCCAGCATTTT
CASSWRGGPNQPQHF
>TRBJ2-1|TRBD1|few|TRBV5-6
TGTGCCAGCAGCATAGGGACAGCTAGCCATGAGCAGTTCTTC
CASSIGTASHEQFF
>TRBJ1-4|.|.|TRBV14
TGTGCCAGCAGCCAAGACAGGTGGGAAAAACTGTTTTTT
CASSQDRWEKLFF
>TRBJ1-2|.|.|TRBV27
TGTGCCAGCAGTCAAGACGTGGGCTATTCGAGAGTCTATGGCTACACCTTC
CASSQDVGYSRVYGYTF
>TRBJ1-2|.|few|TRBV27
TGTGCCAGCAGTGGTCGACCCTTCTATGGCTACACCTTC
CASSGRPFYGYTF
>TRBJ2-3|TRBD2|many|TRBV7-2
TGTGCCAGCAGCTTAAGCGGGGGGAGCCCAGATACGCAGTATTTT
CASSLSGGSPDTQYF
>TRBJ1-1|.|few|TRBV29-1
TGCAGCGTTGAAGAAGTCGGATCCCTAACGAACACTGAAGCTTTCTTT
CSVEEVGSLTNTEAFF
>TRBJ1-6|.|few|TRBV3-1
TGTGCCAGCAGCCAAGATGGGAGTAGTTATGGACCCCTCCACTTT
CASSQDGSSYGPLHF
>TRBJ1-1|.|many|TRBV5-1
TGCGCCAGCAGCTTGGAGTTAAACACTGAAGCTTTCTTT
CASSLELNTEAFF
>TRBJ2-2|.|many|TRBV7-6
TGTGCCAGCAGCCCTACCACTGGGGGCACCGGGGAGCTGTTTTTT
CASSPTTGGTGELFF
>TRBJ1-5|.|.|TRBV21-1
TGTGCCAGCAGGTTAGGGAGGGCGTCGAATCAGCCCCAGCATTTT
CASRLGRASNQPQHF
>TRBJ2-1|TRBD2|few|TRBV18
TGTGCCAGCTCACAACCCGGGGGGGCCTCTATCAATGAGCAGTTCTTC
CASSQPGGASINEQFF
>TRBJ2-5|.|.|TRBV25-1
TGTGCCAGCAGTGAATATAAGGGATTCTACTCGGCCCAGTACTTC
CASSEYKGFYSAQYF
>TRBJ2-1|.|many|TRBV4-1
TGCGCCAGCAGCCAAGATGCGGATACCTACAATGAGCAGTTCTTC
CASSQDADTYNEQFF
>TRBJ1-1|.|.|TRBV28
TGTGCCAGCAGTTTATCGGCAGACGAAGCTTTCTTT
CASSLSADEAFF
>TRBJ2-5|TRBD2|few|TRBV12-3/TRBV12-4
TGTGCCAGCACTCCCAGCCAGCGGGGGATGGCCCAGTACTTC
CASTPSQRGMAQYF
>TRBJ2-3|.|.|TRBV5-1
TGCGCCAGCAGTAATAGGCCCCTTGGGGAAGATACGCAGTATTTT
CASSNRPLGEDTQYF
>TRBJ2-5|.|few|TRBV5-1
TGCGCCAGCAGCCCAGAAAAAGAGACCCAGTACTTC
CASSPEKETQYF
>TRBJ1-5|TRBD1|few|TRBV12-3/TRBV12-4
TGTGCCAGCAGTTTCAGGGGGGTCAATCAGCCCCAGCATTTT
CASSFRGVNQPQHF
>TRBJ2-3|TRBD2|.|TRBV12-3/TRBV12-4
TGTGCCAGCAGTCCGCGGGGGGGCCAAGATACGCAGTATTTT
CASSPRGGQDTQYF
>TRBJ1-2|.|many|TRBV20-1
TGCAGTGCCGTGGACAGTAACTATGGCTACACCTTC
CSAVDSNYGYTF
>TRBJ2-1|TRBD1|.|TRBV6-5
TGTGCCAGCAGTTACTGGACAGGTGTCAATGAGCAGTTCTTC
CASSYWTGVNEQFF
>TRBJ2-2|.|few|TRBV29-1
TGCAGCGCCTTAGTTGGTGCAGCCGCCGGGGAGCTGTTTTTT
CSALVGAAAGELFF
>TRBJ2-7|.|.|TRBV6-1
TGTGCCAGCAATAAGGGTAACTCCTACGAGCAGTACTTC
CASNKGNSYEQYF
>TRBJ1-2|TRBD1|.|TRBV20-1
TGCAGTGTCATAAGACAGGGTAGTCATGATGGCTACACCTTC
CSVIRQGSHDGYTF
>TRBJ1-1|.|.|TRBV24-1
TGTGCCACCAGTGAAACCCTGAGACCAATGGACACTGAAGCTTTCTTT
CATSETLRPMDTEAFF
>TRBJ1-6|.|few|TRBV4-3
TGCGCCAGCAGCCAAGATAGGCCCAGGTTTTATAATTCACCCCTCCACTTT
CASSQDRPRFYNSPLHF
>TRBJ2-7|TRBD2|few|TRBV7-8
TGTGCCAGCAGCTTAGCTACGGTTAGCGGGGGTTACGAGCAGTACTTC
CASSLATVSGGYEQYF
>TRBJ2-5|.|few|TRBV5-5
TGTGCCAGCAGCTTGGGATGGTTAGGGGGGGCTCCAGAGACCCAGTACTTC
CASSLGWLGGAPETQYF
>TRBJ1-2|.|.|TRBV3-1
TGTGCCAGCAGCCCCCAAGCGCACTATGGCTACACCTTC
CASSPQAHYGYTF
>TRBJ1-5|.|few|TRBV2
TGTGCCAGCAGTGAGGACAACTATCAGCCCCAGCATTTT
CASSEDNYQPQHF
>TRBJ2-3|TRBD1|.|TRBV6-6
TGTGCCAGCAGCACTCTCGCGCAGACAGGGATCACAGATACGCAGTATTTT
CASSTLAQTGITDTQYF
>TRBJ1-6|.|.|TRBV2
TGTGCCAGCAGTGAAACTTTGGGTTCACCCCTCCACTTT
CASSETLGSPLHF
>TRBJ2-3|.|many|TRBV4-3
TGCGCCAGCAGCCTTCGGACTACCACAGATACGCAGTATTTT
CASSLRTTTDTQYF
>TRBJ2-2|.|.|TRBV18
TGTGCCAGCTCACCACGGGCAGTGGGGGACGAGCTGTTTTTT
CASSPRAVGDELFF
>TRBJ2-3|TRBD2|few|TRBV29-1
TGCAGCGTTGACGCGCGGGGGTCTAGCACAGATACGCAGTATTTT
CSVDARGSSTDTQYF
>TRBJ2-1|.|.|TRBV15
TGTGCCACCAGCAGAGATTCGGGGGCACGGCAGTTCTTC
CATSRDSGARQFF
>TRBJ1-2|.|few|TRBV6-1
TGTGCCAGCAGTGAAGATCTGCAGGGTAGGGATGGCTACACCTTC
CASSEDLQGRDGYTF
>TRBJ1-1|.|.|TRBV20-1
TGCAGTGCTAGTCGGGGGACGGCTGAAGCTTTCTTT
CSASRGTAEAFF
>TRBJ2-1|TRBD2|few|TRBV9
TGTGCCAGCAGCATCACTAGCGGGGGGGCCAATGAGCAGTTCTTC
CASSITSGGANEQFF
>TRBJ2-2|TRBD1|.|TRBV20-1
TGCAGTGCTAGTTCAGCGACAGGGAATGTCGGGGAGCTGTTTTTT
CSASSATGNVGELFF
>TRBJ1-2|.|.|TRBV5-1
TGCGCCAGCAGCTTGGTCCTACAGGTCGGCTACACCTTC
CASSLVLQVGYTF
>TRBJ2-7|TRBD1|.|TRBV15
TGTGCCACCAGCACCGCAACAGGGGGATACGAGCAGTACTTC
CATSTATGGYEQYF
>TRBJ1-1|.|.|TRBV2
TGTGCCAGCAGTGAAAGGGGGGCGGGAGTAGGGGACACTGAAGCTTTCTTT
CASSERGAGVGDTEAFF
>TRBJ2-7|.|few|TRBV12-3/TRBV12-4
TGTGCCAGCGGCGGGCCCAGGGACGAGCAGTACTTC
CASGGPRDEQYF